The 2 T cell receptor beta chains in this list originate from one sample, sequenced in a study of Graves' ophthalmopathy and Graves' hyperthyroidism. Amplifying from RNA transcripts, the study obtained TCR beta CDR3 regions. HTBI primers served in a first-round RT-PCR, which a second-round multiplex PCR followed. TCRdb recomputed calls from the multiplex PCR reads with MiXCR, one row per CDR3 protein. The sample consists of approximately 210,000 distinct CDR3 sequences, approximately 29% of them appearing once. Sequencing was performed on peripheral blood. The receptor set was obtained from a man aged 45-65 years with Graves' ophthalmopathy.

This clonotype was counted at least ten times. The chain is built from TRBV18 and TRBJ2-3; possible D gene TRBD1, 6 bases. This CDR3 region has 16 residues. CDR1 and CDR2 from the germline V gene are KGHSH and LQKENI. Trimming left V 5 bases short and J 2 bases short, with 17 bases between. The DNA for the CDR3 is TGTGCCAGCTCAGGGACACTCATGATGATCACAGATACGCAGTATTTT. Protein sequence: CASSGTLMMITDTQYF.

This clonotype was detected ten times or more. The rearrangement links TRBV6-2 or TRBV6-3 to TRBJ1-6; D not certain. CDR3 length: 14 residues. Deletions cut 8 bases from V and 0 bases from J, with 8 bases between. Germline values: CDR1 MNHEY, CDR2 SVGEGT. The CDR3 sequence is CASAASSYNSPLHF. The CDR3 coding sequence is TGTGCCAGCGCAGCAAGCTCCTATAATTCACCCCTCCACTTT.